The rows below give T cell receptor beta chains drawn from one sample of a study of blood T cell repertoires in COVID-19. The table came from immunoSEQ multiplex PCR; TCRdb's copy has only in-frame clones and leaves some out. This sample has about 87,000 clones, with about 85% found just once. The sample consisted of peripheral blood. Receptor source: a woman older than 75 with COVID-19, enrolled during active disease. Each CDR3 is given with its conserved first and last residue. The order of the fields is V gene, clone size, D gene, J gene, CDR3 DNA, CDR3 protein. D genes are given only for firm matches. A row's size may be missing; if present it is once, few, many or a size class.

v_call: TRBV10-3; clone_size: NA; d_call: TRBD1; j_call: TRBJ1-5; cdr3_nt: TGTGCCATCAGTGAGTCGAGACAGGGGGTGCAGCCCCAGCATTTT; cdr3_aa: CAISESRQGVQPQHF
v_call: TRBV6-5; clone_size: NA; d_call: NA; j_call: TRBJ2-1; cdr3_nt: TGTGCCAGCAGCCGGGGAATCGGTGAGCAGTTCTTC; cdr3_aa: CASSRGIGEQFF
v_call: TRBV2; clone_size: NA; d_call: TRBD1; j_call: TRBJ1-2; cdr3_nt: TGTGCCAGCACTACGGACAGGGGGACCTTCTATGGCTACACCTTC; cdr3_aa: CASTTDRGTFYGYTF
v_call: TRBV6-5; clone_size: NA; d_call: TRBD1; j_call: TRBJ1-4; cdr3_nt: TGTGCCAGCAGTTACTCCACAGGGGGAGATGAAAAACTGTTTTTT; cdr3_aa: CASSYSTGGDEKLFF
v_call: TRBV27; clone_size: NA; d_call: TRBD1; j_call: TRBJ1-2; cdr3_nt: TGTGCCAGCAGTTTCCGACAGGGGGCGTTGGATGGCTACACCTTC; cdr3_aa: CASSFRQGALDGYTF
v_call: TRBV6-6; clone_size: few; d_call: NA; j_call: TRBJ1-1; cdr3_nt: TGTGCCAGCTACAGGGTGTCGGGCACTGAAGCTTTCTTT; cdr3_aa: CASYRVSGTEAFF
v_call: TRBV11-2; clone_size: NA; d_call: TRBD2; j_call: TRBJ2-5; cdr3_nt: TGTGCCAGCAGCCCGGGACTAGCGAGAGAGACCCAGTACTTC; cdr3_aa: CASSPGLARETQYF
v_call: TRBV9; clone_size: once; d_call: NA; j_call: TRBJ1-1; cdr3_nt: TGTGCCAGCAGCGTCACGGGGGGATCGGCTGAAGCTTTCTTT; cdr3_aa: CASSVTGGSAEAFF
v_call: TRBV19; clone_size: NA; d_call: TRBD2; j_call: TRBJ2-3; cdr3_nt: TGTGCCAGTAGCACTGGGCGACTAGCGGGGGGCCGGTTAGATACGCAGTATTTT; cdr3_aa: CASSTGRLAGGRLDTQYF
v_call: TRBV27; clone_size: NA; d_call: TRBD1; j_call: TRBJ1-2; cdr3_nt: TGTGCCAGCAGTCCGAGACAGGGGAACTATGGCTACACCTTC; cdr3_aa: CASSPRQGNYGYTF
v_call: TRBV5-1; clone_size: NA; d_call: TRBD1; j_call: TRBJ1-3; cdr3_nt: TGCGCCAGCAGCCTTAGACAGGGTAACTCTGGAAACACCATATATTTT; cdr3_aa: CASSLRQGNSGNTIYF
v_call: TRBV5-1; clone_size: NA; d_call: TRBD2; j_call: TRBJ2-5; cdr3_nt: TGCGCCAGCAGCTTTTTGGCGGGAGGACTACAAGAGACCCAGTACTTC; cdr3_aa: CASSFLAGGLQETQYF
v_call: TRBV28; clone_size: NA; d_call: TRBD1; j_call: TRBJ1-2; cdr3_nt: TGTGCCAGCAGTTCCGGGACAGGGGGCCGGGGATACTATGGCTACACCTTC; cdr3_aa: CASSSGTGGRGYYGYTF
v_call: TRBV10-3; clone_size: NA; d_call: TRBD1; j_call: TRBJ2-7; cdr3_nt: TGTGCCATCAGTGTGGACAGGGGTACGTACGAGCAGTACTTC; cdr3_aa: CAISVDRGTYEQYF
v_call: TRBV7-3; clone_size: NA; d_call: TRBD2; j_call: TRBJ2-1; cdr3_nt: TGTGCCAGCAGCTCAGGGACTAGCGGGAGAGATGAGCAGTTCTTC; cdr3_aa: CASSSGTSGRDEQFF
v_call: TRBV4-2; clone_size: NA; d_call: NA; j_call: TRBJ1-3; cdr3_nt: TGTGCCAGCAGCCAAGACACGGGACTTGGAAACACCATATATTTT; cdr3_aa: CASSQDTGLGNTIYF
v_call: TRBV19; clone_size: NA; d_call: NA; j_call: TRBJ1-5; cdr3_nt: TGTGCCAGTAACCTGGGGGGGGAGAGGCAGCCCCAGCATTTT; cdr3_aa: CASNLGGERQPQHF
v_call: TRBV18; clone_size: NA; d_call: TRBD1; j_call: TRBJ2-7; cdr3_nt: TGTGCCAGCTCACCACAAACTGGACAGGGATTTCGCGAGCAGTACTTC; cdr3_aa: CASSPQTGQGFREQYF
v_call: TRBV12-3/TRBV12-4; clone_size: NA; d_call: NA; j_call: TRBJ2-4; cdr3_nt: TGTGCCAGCAGTTTTTTAGAAAACATTCAGTACTTC; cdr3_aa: CASSFLENIQYF
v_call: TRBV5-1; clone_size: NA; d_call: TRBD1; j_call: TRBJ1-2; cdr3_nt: TGCGCCAGCTCCGGACAGGTAGACGCTCTCACCGGAGGCTACACCTTC; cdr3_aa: CASSGQVDALTGGYTF
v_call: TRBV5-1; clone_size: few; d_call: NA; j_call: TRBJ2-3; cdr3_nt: TGCGCCAGCAGCTTGGCCGTCGGCACAGATACGCAGTATTTT; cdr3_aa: CASSLAVGTDTQYF
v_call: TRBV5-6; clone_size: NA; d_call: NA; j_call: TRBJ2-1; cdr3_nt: TGTGCCAGCAGCTTGGCTTATGAGCAGTTCTTC; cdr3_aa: CASSLAYEQFF
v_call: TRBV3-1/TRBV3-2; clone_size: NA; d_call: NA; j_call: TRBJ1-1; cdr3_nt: TGTGCCAGCAGCCCTGTAGTATCGAACACTGAAGCTTTCTTT; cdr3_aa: CASSPVVSNTEAFF
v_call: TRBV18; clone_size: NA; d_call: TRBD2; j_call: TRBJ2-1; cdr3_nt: TGTGCCAGCTCACGCCTCCAAGCGGGAGGGGGCATGGAGCAGTTCTTC; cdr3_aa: CASSRLQAGGGMEQFF
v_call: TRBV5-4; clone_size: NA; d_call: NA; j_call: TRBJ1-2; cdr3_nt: TGTGCCAGCAGCTTGGGACAGGATTTTGATCGTGATGGCTACACCTTC; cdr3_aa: CASSLGQDFDRDGYTF
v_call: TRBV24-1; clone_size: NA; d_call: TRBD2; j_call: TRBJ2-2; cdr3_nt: TGTGCCACCAGTGAACTCAGCGGGAGGGGCACCGGGGAGCTGTTTTTT; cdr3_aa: CATSELSGRGTGELFF
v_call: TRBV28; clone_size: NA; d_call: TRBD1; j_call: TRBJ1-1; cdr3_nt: TGTGCCAGCAGTTTAATCGGTTCGCCGGGGACAGGGGGAACTGAAGCTTTCTTT; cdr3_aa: CASSLIGSPGTGGTEAFF
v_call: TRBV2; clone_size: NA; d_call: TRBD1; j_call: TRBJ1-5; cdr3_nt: TGTGCCAGCAGTGGGACAGGGGGGGACCAGCCCCAGCATTTT; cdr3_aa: CASSGTGGDQPQHF
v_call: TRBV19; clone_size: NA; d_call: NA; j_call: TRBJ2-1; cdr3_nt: TGTGCCAGTCGATGGAACCCGGGCTCCTACAATGAGCAGTTCTTC; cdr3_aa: CASRWNPGSYNEQFF
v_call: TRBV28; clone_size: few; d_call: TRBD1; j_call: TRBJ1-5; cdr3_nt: TGTGCCAGCAGTTTGCGAGGGGGCGGGCAGCCCCAGCATTTT; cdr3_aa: CASSLRGGGQPQHF
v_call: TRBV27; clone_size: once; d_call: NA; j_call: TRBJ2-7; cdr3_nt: TGTGCCAGCAGTTCGAGCTCCTACGAGCAGTACTTC; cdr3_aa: CASSSSSYEQYF
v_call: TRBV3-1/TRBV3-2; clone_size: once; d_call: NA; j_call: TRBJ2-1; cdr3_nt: TGTGCCAGCAGCCAGAGTCGCGACAATGAGCAGTTCTTC; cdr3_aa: CASSQSRDNEQFF
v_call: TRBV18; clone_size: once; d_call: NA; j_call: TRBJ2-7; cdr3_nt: TGTGCCAGCTCACTAGACAGCCTATCCTACGAGCAGTACTTC; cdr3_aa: CASSLDSLSYEQYF
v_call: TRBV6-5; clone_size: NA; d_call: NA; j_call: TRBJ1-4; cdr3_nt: TGTGCCAGCAGGCTTACCGGGTCTGTCGGCGAAAAACTGTTTTTT; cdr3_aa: CASRLTGSVGEKLFF
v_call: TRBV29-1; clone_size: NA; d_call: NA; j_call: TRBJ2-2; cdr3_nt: TGCAGCGTTGGTATGTTGTCGAACACCGGGGAGCTGTTTTTT; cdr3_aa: CSVGMLSNTGELFF
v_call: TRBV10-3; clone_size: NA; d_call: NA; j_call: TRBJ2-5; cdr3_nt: TGTGCCATCAGTAAAGACCGGGCTCCCCGGGGGACCCAGTACTTC; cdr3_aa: CAISKDRAPRGTQYF